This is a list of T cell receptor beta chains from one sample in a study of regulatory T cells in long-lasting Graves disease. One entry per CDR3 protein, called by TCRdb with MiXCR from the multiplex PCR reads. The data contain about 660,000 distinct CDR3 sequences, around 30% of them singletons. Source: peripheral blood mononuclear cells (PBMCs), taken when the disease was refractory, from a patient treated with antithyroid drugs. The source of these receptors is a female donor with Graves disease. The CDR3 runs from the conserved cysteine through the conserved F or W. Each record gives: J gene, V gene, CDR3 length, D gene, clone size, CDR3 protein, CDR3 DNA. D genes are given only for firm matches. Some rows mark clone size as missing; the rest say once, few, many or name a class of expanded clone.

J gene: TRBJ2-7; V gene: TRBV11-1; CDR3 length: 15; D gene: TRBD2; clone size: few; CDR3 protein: CASSLPGLADYEQYF; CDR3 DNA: TGTGCCAGCAGTCTACCGGGACTAGCGGACTACGAGCAGTACTTC
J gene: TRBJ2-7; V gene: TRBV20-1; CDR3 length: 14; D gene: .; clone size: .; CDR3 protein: CSARGAASSYEQYF; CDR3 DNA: TGCAGTGCTAGAGGAGCGGCCTCCTCCTACGAGCAGTACTTC
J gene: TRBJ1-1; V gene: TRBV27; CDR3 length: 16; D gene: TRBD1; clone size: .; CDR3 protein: CASSFYGQGRNTEAFF; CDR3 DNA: TGTGCCAGCAGTTTCTATGGACAGGGGAGGAACACTGAAGCTTTCTTT
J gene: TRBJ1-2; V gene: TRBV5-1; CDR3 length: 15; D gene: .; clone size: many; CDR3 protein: CASSLEPRANYGYTF; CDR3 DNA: TGCGCCAGCAGCTTGGAACCTAGGGCTAACTATGGCTACACCTTC
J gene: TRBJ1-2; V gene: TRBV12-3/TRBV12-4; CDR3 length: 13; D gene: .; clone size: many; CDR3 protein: CASSLGLYYGYTF; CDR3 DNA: TGTGCCAGCAGTTTAGGACTCTACTATGGCTACACCTTC
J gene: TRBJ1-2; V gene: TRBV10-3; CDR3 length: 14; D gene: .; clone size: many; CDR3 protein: CAISDNQGSHGYTF; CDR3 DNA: TGTGCCATCAGTGATAACCAGGGGAGCCATGGCTACACCTTC
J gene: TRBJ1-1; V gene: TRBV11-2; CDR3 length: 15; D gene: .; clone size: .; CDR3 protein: CASSQDSPMNTEAFF; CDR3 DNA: TGTGCCAGCAGCCAGGACAGCCCAATGAACACTGAAGCTTTCTTT
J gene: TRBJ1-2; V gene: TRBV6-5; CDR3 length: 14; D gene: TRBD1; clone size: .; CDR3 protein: CASSYTGQNLGYTF; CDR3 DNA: TGTGCCAGCAGTTACACGGGACAGAACCTTGGCTACACCTTC
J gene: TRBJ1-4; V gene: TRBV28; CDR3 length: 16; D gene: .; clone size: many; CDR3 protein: CASSRMTAPTNEKLFF; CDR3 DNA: TGTGCCAGCAGCCGTATGACGGCACCAACTAATGAAAAACTGTTTTTT
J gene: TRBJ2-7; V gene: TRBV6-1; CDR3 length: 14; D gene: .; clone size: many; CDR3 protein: CASSEGGGIYEQYF; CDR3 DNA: TGTGCCAGCAGTGAAGGTGGGGGAATCTACGAGCAGTACTTC
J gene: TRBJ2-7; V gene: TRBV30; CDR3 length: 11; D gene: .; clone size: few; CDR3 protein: CAWSVVREQYF; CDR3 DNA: TGTGCCTGGAGTGTGGTCCGCGAGCAGTACTTC
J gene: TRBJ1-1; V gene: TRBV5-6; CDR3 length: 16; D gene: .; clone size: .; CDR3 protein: CATTTFLGDKNTEAFF; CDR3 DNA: TGTGCCACCACAACGTTCCTGGGAGATAAGAACACTGAAGCTTTCTTT
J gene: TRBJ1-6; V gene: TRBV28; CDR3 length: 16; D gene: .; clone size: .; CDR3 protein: CASSSPPTVSNSPLHF; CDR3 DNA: TGTGCCAGCAGTTCTCCCCCGACCGTATCTAATTCACCCCTCCACTTT
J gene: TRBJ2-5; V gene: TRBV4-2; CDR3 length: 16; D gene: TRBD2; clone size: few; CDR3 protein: CASSTSGRAQQETQYF; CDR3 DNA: TGTGCCAGCAGCACCAGCGGGAGGGCTCAGCAAGAGACCCAGTACTTC
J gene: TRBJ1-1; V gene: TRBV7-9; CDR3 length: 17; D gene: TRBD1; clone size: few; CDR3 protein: CASSLGLTGDGTAEAFF; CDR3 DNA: TGTGCCAGCAGCTTAGGCCTGACAGGGGATGGGACAGCTGAAGCTTTCTTT
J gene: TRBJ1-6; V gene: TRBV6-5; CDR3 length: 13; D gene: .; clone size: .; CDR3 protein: CASSWQLNSPLHF; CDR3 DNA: TGTGCCAGCAGTTGGCAGTTAAATTCACCCCTCCACTTT
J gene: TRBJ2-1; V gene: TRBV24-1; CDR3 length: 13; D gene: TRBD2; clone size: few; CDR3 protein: CATSAGFRGEQFF; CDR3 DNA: TGTGCCACCTCAGCGGGGTTTAGGGGTGAGCAGTTCTTC
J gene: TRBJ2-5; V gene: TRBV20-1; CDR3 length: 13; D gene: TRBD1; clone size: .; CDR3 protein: CSARRGGEKTQYF; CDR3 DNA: TGCAGTGCTAGAAGAGGGGGCGAAAAGACCCAGTACTTC
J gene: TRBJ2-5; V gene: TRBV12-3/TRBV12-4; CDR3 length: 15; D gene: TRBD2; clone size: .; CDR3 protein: CASRSSLAGQETQYF; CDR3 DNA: TGTGCCAGCAGGTCCTCACTAGCGGGGCAAGAGACCCAGTACTTC
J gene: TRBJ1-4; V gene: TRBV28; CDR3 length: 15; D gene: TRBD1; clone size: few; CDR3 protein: CATFRGQGRNEKLFF; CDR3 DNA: TGTGCCACCTTCAGGGGACAGGGTCGTAATGAAAAACTGTTTTTT
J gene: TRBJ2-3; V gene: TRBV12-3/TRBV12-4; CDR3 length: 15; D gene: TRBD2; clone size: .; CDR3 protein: CASSLDLAGVDTQYF; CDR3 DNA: TGTGCCAGCAGTTTAGACCTAGCGGGAGTTGATACGCAGTATTTT
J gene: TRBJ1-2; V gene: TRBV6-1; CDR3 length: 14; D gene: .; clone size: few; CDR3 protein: CASSEARVYGGYTF; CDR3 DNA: TGTGCCAGCAGTGAAGCTCGGGTATACGGTGGCTACACCTTC
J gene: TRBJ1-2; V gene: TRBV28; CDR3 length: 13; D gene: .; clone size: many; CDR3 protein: CASSLKQFYGYTF; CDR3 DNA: TGTGCCAGCAGTTTGAAACAGTTCTATGGCTACACCTTC
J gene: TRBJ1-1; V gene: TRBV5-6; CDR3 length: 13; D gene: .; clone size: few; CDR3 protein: CASSLASWGRAFF; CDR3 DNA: TGTGCCAGCAGCTTGGCCTCCTGGGGGCGAGCTTTCTTT
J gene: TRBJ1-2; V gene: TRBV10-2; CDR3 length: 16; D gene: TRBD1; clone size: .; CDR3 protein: CASSEPMKGATGHYTF; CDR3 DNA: TGCGCCAGCAGTGAGCCGATGAAGGGGGCCACTGGTCACTACACCTTC
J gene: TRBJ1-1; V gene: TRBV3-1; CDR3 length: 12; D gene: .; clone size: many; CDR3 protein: CASSLGQGETFF; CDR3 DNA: TGTGCCAGCAGCCTGGGCCAGGGAGAAACTTTCTTT
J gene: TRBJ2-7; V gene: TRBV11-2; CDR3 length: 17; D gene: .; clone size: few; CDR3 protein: CASSSLSGFPSPYEQYF; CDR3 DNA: TGTGCCAGCAGCTCACTCTCCGGCTTCCCTTCCCCTTACGAGCAGTACTTC
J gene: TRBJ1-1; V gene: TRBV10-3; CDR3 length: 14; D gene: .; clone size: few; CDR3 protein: CAISEGRDSTEAFF; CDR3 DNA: TGTGCCATCAGTGAGGGGAGGGATAGCACTGAAGCTTTCTTT
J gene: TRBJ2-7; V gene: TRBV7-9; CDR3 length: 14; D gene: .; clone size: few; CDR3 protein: CASRLDTATYEQYF; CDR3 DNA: TGTGCCAGCAGACTAGACACTGCCACCTACGAGCAGTACTTC
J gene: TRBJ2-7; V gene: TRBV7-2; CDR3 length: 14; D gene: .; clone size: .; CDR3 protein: CASSTDQGRYEQYF; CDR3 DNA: TGTGCCAGCAGCACCGACCAAGGGCGGTACGAGCAGTACTTC
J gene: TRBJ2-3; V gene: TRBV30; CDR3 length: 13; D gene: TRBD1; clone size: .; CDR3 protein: CAWTSQGNQPQYF; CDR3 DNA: TGTGCCTGGACCTCACAGGGGAATCAGCCCCAGTATTTT
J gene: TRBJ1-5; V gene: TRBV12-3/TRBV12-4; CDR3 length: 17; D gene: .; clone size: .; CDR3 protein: CASSLALGHFSNQPQHF; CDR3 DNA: TGTGCCAGCAGTTTAGCTTTGGGACACTTCAGCAATCAGCCCCAGCATTTT
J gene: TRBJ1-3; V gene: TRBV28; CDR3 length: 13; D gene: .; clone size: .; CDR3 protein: CASNPGVGNTIYF; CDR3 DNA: TGTGCCAGCAACCCAGGAGTTGGAAACACCATATATTTT
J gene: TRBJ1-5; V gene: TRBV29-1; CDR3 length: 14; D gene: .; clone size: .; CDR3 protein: CSVADYQGNQPQHF; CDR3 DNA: TGCAGCGTTGCGGACTATCAGGGTAATCAGCCCCAGCATTTT
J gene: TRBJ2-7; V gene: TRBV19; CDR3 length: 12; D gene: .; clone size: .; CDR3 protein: CASSQSEREQYF; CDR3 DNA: TGTGCCAGTAGTCAATCGGAGCGGGAGCAGTACTTC
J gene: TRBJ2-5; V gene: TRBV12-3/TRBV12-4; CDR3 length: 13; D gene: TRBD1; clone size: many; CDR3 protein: CASNDRGGETQYF; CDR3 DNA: TGTGCCAGCAACGACAGGGGTGGCGAGACCCAGTACTTC
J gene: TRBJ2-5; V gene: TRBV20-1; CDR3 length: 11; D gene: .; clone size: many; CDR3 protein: CSARLQETQYF; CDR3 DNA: TGCAGTGCTAGATTACAAGAGACCCAGTACTTC
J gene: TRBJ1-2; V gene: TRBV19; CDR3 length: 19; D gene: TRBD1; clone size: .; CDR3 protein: CASSGLGRDRERLDYGYTF; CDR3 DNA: TGTGCCAGTAGTGGCCTAGGGCGGGACAGGGAGCGATTGGACTATGGCTACACCTTC
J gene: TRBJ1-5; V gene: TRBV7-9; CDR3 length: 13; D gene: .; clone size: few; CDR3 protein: CASSFQGDQPQHF; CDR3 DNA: TGTGCCAGCAGCTTTCAGGGAGACCAGCCCCAGCATTTT
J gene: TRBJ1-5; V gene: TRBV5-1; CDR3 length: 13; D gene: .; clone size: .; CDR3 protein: CASSKGVDQPQHF; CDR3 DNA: TGCGCCAGCAGCAAGGGGGTCGATCAGCCCCAGCATTTT